A selection of T cell receptor beta chains follows, all from one sample in a study of blood T cell repertoires in COVID-19. Produced via immunoSEQ multiplex PCR; TCRdb's table is partial and in-frame only. There are 260,000 or so clones in the sample; roughly 80% occur only once, and 6% to 8% lies in the top ten. Sequencing was done on a sample of peripheral blood. Receptors were obtained from a woman older than 75 with COVID-19, enrolled during active disease. Both conserved end residues are part of each CDR3. D genes are given only for firm matches. Not every row has a clone size; where given, it reads once, few, many or a size class.

d_call: .; clone_size: once; j_call: TRBJ2-5; v_call: TRBV24-1; cdr3_aa: CATSGQSPRETQYF; cdr3_nt: TGTGCCACCAGTGGACAGTCCCCTAGAGAGACCCAGTACTTC
d_call: TRBD2; clone_size: .; j_call: TRBJ2-1; v_call: TRBV5-8; cdr3_aa: CASSDGTSVYNEQFF; cdr3_nt: TGTGCCAGCAGCGACGGGACTAGCGTTTACAATGAGCAGTTCTTC
d_call: TRBD1; clone_size: .; j_call: TRBJ1-1; v_call: TRBV6-5; cdr3_aa: CASIGTGSMIF; cdr3_nt: TGTGCCAGCATTGGGACAGGGAGTATGATCTTT
d_call: .; clone_size: .; j_call: TRBJ2-7; v_call: TRBV11-2; cdr3_aa: CASRPGQTRVEQYF; cdr3_nt: TGTGCCAGCAGACCCGGACAGACCCGGGTCGAGCAGTACTTC
d_call: .; clone_size: once; j_call: TRBJ1-5; v_call: TRBV30; cdr3_aa: CAWSVRRDQPQHF; cdr3_nt: TGTGCCTGGAGTGTACGGAGAGATCAGCCCCAGCATTTT
d_call: .; clone_size: .; j_call: TRBJ1-1; v_call: TRBV28; cdr3_aa: CASSPPYTEAFF; cdr3_nt: TGTGCCAGCAGCCCCCCTTATACTGAAGCTTTCTTT
d_call: .; clone_size: .; j_call: TRBJ1-1; v_call: TRBV5-1; cdr3_aa: CASSFQGMNTEAFF; cdr3_nt: TGCGCCAGCAGCTTCCAGGGTATGAACACTGAAGCTTTCTTT
d_call: TRBD2; clone_size: .; j_call: TRBJ2-1; v_call: TRBV11-3; cdr3_aa: CASSLGLAGAYEQFF; cdr3_nt: TGTGCCAGCAGCTTGGGACTAGCGGGAGCCTATGAGCAGTTCTTC
d_call: TRBD1; clone_size: .; j_call: TRBJ1-2; v_call: TRBV3-1/TRBV3-2; cdr3_aa: CAGSPGQVYGYTF; cdr3_nt: TGTGCCGGCAGCCCGGGACAGGTCTATGGCTACACCTTC
d_call: TRBD1; clone_size: .; j_call: TRBJ2-1; v_call: TRBV30; cdr3_aa: CAWRTGTGAFF; cdr3_nt: TGTGCCTGGAGAACGGGGACAGGAGCCTTCTTC
d_call: TRBD2; clone_size: .; j_call: TRBJ2-1; v_call: TRBV7-2; cdr3_aa: CASSLRPRAGGWDEQFF; cdr3_nt: TGTGCCAGCAGCTTAAGGCCCCGTGCGGGAGGGTGGGATGAGCAGTTCTTC
d_call: .; clone_size: once; j_call: TRBJ2-1; v_call: TRBV9; cdr3_aa: CASSERASSYNEQFF; cdr3_nt: TGTGCCAGCAGCGAGAGGGCCAGCTCCTACAATGAGCAGTTCTTC
d_call: .; clone_size: .; j_call: TRBJ2-3; v_call: TRBV6-5; cdr3_aa: CASFNPRGTADTQYF; cdr3_nt: TGTGCCAGCTTTAATCCTCGCGGGACAGCAGATACGCAGTATTTT
d_call: TRBD1; clone_size: .; j_call: TRBJ2-5; v_call: TRBV11-3; cdr3_aa: CASSLGQGMIETQYF; cdr3_nt: TGTGCCAGCAGCTTAGGACAGGGCATGATAGAGACCCAGTACTTC
d_call: TRBD1; clone_size: few; j_call: TRBJ1-1; v_call: TRBV14; cdr3_aa: CASSLSGTGANTEAFF; cdr3_nt: TGTGCCAGCAGCCTCTCAGGGACAGGGGCCAACACTGAAGCTTTCTTT